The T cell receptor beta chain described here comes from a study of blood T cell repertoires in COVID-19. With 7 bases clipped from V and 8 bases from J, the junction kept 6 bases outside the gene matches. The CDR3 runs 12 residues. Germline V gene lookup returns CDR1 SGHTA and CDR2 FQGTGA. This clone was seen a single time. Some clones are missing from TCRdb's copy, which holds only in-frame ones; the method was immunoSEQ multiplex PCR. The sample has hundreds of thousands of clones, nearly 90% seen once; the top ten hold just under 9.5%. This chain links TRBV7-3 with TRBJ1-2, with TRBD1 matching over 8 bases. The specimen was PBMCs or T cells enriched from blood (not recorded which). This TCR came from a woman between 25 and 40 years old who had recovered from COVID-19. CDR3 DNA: TGTGCCAGCATCCGGACAGGGTCCGGCTACACCTTC. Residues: CASIRTGSGYTF.